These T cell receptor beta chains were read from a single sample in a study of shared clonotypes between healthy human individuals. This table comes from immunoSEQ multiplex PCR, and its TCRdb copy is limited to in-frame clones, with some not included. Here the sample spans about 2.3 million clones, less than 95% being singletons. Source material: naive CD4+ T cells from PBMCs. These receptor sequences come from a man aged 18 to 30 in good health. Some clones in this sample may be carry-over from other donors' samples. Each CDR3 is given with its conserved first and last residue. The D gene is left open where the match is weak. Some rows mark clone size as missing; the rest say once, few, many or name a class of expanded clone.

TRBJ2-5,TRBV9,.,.,TGTGCCAGCAGCGGACAGTCTCGGGAGACCCAGTACTTC,CASSGQSRETQYF
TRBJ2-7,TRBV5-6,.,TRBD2,TGTGCCAGCAGCTACGACGGACTAGCGGGGTCGGGCGAGCAGTACTTC,CASSYDGLAGSGEQYF
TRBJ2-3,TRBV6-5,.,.,TGTGCCAGCAGTTACTCACCACCCAGCACAGATACGCAGTATTTT,CASSYSPPSTDTQYF
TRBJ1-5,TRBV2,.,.,TGTGCCAGCAGTGTCTTGTCAGTAGGTCAGCCCCAGCATTTT,CASSVLSVGQPQHF
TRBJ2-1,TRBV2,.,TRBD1,TGTGCCAGCAGTGAGAATCGACAGGGTAATGTAGGGGAGCAGTTCTTC,CASSENRQGNVGEQFF
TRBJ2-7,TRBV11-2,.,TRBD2,TGTGCCAGCAGCTTAGCTAGCGGCAATTACGAGCAGTACTTC,CASSLASGNYEQYF
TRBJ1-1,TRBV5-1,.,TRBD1,TGCGCCAGCAGCCCTGACAGGGGAGGTAGCAGGAACACTGAAGCTTTCTTT,CASSPDRGGSRNTEAFF
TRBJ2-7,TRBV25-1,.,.,TGTGCCAGCAGTGAATTTAAACAGGGAGGGGCCTACGAGCAGTACTTC,CASSEFKQGGAYEQYF
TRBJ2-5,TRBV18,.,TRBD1,TGTGCCAGCTCACTCGGACAGGGTCAACAAGAGACCCAGTACTTC,CASSLGQGQQETQYF
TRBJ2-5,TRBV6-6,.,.,TGTGCCAGCAGTTACGGCGGGGTGGGAGAGACCCAGTACTTC,CASSYGGVGETQYF
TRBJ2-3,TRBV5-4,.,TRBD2,TGTGCCAGCAGCCGGGGGGGGGCTGAAGATACGCAGTATTTT,CASSRGGAEDTQYF
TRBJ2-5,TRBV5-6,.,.,TGTGCCAGCAGCTTAGGGTCGAGGGGGGAGACCCAGTACTTC,CASSLGSRGETQYF
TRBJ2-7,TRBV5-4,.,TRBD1,TGTGCCAGCAGCCTGGGGCCCCGGGACAGCTCCTACGAGCAGTACTTC,CASSLGPRDSSYEQYF
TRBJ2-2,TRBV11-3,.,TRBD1,TGTGCCAGCAGCCCCGACAGGGATCACGGGGAGCTGTTTTTT,CASSPDRDHGELFF
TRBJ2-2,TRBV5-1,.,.,TGCGCCAGCAGCCTGGGGGACCCGAACACCGGGGAGCTGTTTTTT,CASSLGDPNTGELFF
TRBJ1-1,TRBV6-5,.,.,TGTGCCAGCAGGGAAACAGGGTCTTACACTGAAGCTTTCTTT,CASRETGSYTEAFF
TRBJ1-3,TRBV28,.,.,TGTGCCACAGGGGAGCCCGGAAACACCATATATTTT,CATGEPGNTIYF
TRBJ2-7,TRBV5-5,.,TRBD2,TGTGCCAGCAGCTTGGCTTTGGCTAGCGGGGCCTACGAGCAGTACTTC,CASSLALASGAYEQYF
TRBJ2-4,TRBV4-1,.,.,TGCGCCAGCAGCCAGAGTGGTGACCGGGGGTACATTCAGTACTTC,CASSQSGDRGYIQYF
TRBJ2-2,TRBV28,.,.,TGTGCCAGCAGTCGGACGGCTTCCGGGGAGCTGTTTTTT,CASSRTASGELFF
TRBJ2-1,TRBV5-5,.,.,TGTGCCAGCAGCTTGGGAGGGTTTACCTACAATGAGCAGTTCTTC,CASSLGGFTYNEQFF
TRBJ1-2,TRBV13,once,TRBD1,TGTGCCAGCAGCCTCCTAGACAGGGGGCTTGATGGCTACACCTTC,CASSLLDRGLDGYTF
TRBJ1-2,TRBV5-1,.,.,TGCGCCAGCAGCCCAGGAGAGAATGGCTACACCTTC,CASSPGENGYTF
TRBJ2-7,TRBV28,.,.,TGTGCCAGCAGCCTAATCCTAGGGCCGAACTACGAGCAGTACTTC,CASSLILGPNYEQYF
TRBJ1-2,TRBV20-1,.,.,TGCAGTGCTCGAGGCTTCCGGGGCTACACCTTC,CSARGFRGYTF